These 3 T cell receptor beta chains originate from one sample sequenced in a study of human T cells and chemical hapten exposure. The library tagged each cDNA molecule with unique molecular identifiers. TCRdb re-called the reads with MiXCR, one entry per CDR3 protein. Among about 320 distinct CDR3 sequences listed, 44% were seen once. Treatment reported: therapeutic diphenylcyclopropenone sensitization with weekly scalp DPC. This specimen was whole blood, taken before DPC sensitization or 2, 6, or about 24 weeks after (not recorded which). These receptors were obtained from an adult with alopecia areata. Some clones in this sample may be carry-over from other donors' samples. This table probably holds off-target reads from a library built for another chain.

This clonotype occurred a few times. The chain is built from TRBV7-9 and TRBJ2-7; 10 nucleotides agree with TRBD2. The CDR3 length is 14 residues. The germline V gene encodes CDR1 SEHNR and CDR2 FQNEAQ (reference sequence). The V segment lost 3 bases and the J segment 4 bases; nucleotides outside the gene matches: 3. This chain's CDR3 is CASSFTSGTYEQYF. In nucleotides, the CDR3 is TGTGCCAGCAGCTTTACTAGCGGGACTTACGAGCAGTACTTC.

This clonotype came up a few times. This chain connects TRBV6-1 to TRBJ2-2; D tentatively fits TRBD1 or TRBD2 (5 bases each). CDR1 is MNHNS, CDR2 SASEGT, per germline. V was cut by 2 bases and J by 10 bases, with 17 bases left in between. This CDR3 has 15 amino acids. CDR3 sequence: CASSEIAPGRSELFF. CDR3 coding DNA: TGTGCCAGCAGTGAAATTGCACCGGGACGGTCGGAGCTGTTTTTT.

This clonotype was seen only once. CDR3 protein: CASSLQAVVGAEAFF. The CDR3 nucleotides read TGTGCCAGCAGCTTACAGGCGGTTGTGGGCGCTGAAGCTTTCTTT. This chain links TRBV7-3 with TRBJ1-1; no clear D. The CDR3 has 15 amino acids. The V end was cut by 2 bases, the J end by 6 bases, with 16 bases between. Germline V gives CDR1 SGHTA, CDR2 FQGTGA.